This note documents a single T cell receptor (beta chain) sequence. Its target is not known. This sample was taken from a study of T and B cells in COVID-19 patients. About the research overall: Comorbidities linked to unfavorable COVID-19 outcome were present in about 90% of the roughly 20 active-infection patients. General observations from the study: Few blood samples existed from mildly ill patients during symptoms or early in severe cases.

Multiplex PCR with BIOMED2 TRB-A/B primer pools amplified TRB rearrangements. One entry per CDR3 protein results from TCRdb running MiXCR on the multiplex PCR reads. Found here are about 8,400 distinct CDR3 sequences, roughly 23% of them singletons; the top ten hold 5% to 7%. The V gene end was trimmed by 3 bases and the J gene end by 3 bases; junction bases not matched to a gene: 6. Germline assignment: CDR1 SGDLS and CDR2 YYNGEE. This CDR3 is 15 amino acids long. From blood, 250-500 ng of genomic DNA served as TRB template. The origin of this receptor is a human donor who had recovered from COVID-19. Sequencing was performed on blood. The chain couples TRBV9 to TRBJ1-1, with TRBD1 matching 9 bases. CDR3 nucleotides: TGTGCCAGCAGCGCAACAGGGGGCCCGGACACTGAAGCTTTCTTT. This translates into CASSATGGPDTEAFF.